The clone carrying this TCR beta chain has ten or more counts. RNA transcripts yielded amplified TCR beta CDR3 regions. Using the HTBI primer set, a first-round RT-PCR was run on the TCR CDR3. TCRdb re-derived calls from the multiplex PCR reads in MiXCR, one entry per CDR3 protein. This table has around 690,000 distinct CDR3 sequences, about 20% appearing once. These data originate in a study of T cells in Graves' hyperthyroidism and ophthalmopathy. The CDR3 is 15 amino acids. V lost 6 bases, J lost 1 base, and 6 bases stayed unmatched. Ophthalmopathy patients showed a Clinical Activity Score of at least 3, NOSPECS grade of at least 4 and duration under 3 months. Pregnant or lactating patients were excluded, as were those with uncontrolled infection or other autoimmune disease. The diagnostic basis comprised clinical symptoms, serum thyroxine and TRAb, thyroid ultrasound and orbital computed tomography.

The chain joins TRBV12-3 or TRBV12-4 to TRBJ1-5; TRBD1 agrees at 7 bases. Sequencing input: blood. This TCR was recovered from a man in his thirties or forties with Graves' ophthalmopathy. The CDR3 is CASRAGTASNQPQHF. CDR3 bases: TGTGCCAGCAGAGCCGGGACAGCCAGCAATCAGCCCCAGCATTTT.